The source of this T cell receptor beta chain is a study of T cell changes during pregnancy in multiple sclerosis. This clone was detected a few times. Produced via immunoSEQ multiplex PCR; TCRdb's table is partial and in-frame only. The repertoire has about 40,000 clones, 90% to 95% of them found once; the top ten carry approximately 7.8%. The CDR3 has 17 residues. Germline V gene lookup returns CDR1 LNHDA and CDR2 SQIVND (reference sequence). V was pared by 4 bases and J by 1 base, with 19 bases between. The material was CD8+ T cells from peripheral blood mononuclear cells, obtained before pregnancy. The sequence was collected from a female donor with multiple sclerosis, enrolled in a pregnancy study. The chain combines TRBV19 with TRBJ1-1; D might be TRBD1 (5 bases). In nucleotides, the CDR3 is TGTGCCAGTAGTACAATCTCGACAGATACCGCGAACACTGAAGCTTTCTTT. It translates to CASSTISTDTANTEAFF. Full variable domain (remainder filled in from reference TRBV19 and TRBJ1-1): DGGITQSPKYLFRKEGQNVTLSCEQNLNHDAMYWYRQDPGQGLRLIYYSQIVNDFQKGDIAEGYSVSREKKESFPLTVTSAQKNPTAFYLCASSTISTDTANTEAFFGQGTRLTVV.